Below are 5 T cell receptor beta chains sequenced from a single sample in a study of T cell responses to AZD1222 COVID-19 vaccine. Clones were read by immunoSEQ multiplex PCR, and TCRdb kept only the in-frame ones, dropping some. Found here are about 200,000 clones, around 94% of them singletons; the top ten hold approximately 1.5%. The sequencing used peripheral blood, collected 28 days after the second dose of the MenACWY control vaccine. All receptors derive from an adult who received the MenACWY meningococcal vaccine as a control.

This clone was counted once. This rearrangement joins TRBV10-3 to TRBJ1-6; 11 bases agree with TRBD1. Per the germline V gene, CDR1 is ENHRY and CDR2 is SYGVKD. V lost 10 bases to trimming and J lost 6 bases; unmatched junction nucleotides: 11. This CDR3 is built from 16 residues. The CDR3 DNA follows: TGTGCCACAGCCCCGGGACAGGGGGAATCTAATTCACCCCTCCACTTT. Its protein is CATAPGQGESNSPLHF.

This clone was counted only a few times. The V and J genes are TRBV5-4 and TRBJ1-2; the D gene is possibly TRBD1 (6 bases). The CDR3 sequence is 14 residues long. With 2 bases removed from V and 4 bases from J, the gap between germline ends came to 12 bases. From germline, CDR1 is SGHNT and CDR2 YYREEE (reference sequence). CDR3 sequence: CASSFNRASYGYTF. The CDR3 DNA follows: TGTGCCAGCAGCTTCAACAGGGCCTCCTATGGCTACACCTTC.

The gene calls are TRBV4-1 and TRBJ2-4; D possibly corresponds to TRBD2 (5 bases). V was clipped by 3 bases and J by 8 bases, with 17 bases between them. CDR1 and CDR2 (germline): MGHRA, YSYEKL. This CDR3 comprises 15 residues. CDR3 region: CASSQTGLEGDIQYF. CDR3 DNA: TGCGCCAGCAGCCAGACGGGTCTTGAGGGAGACATTCAGTACTTC.

The genes are TRBV4-3 and TRBJ1-1; tentatively, D is TRBD1 (5 bases). Germline V gene sequence: CDR1 LGHNA, CDR2 YSLEER. The CDR3 loop spans 14 amino acids. V was pared by 4 bases and J by 1 base, with 10 bases between. This CDR3 is CASSLDIQNTEAFF. Here the CDR3 DNA reads TGCGCCAGCAGCCTGGACATACAGAACACTGAAGCTTTCTTT.

V gene TRBV19 combines with J gene TRBJ1-5; 11 bases align to TRBD1. The V gene end was trimmed by 7 bases and the J gene end by 5 bases; junction bases not matched to a gene: 7. Germline values: CDR1 LNHDA, CDR2 SQIVND (reference sequence). The length of the CDR3 is 15 residues. Here the CDR3 reads CASTTGDRGDQPQHF. The CDR3 DNA sequence: TGTGCCAGTACCACGGGGGACAGGGGGGATCAGCCCCAGCATTTT.